Described below is a single T cell receptor beta chain sequence and its context. TCRdb's table, derived via immunoSEQ multiplex PCR, lists solely in-frame clones and lacks some. The table lists 100,000 or so clones, almost 95% of them singletons. The CDR3 covers 15 residues. The V gene's germline CDR1 is SGHTA and CDR2 FQGNSA. V trimming: 3 bases; J trimming: 2 bases; junction bases outside the gene matches: 6. The data are from a study of T cell changes during pregnancy in multiple sclerosis. This chain links TRBV7-2 with TRBJ1-2; 7 positions agree with TRBD1. The sequencing here drew on peripheral blood, taken before pregnancy. The origin of this receptor is a female donor with multiple sclerosis, enrolled in a pregnancy study. This CDR3 reads CASSFQWTGNYGYTF. The CDR3 DNA reads TGTGCCAGCAGCTTCCAATGGACAGGAAACTATGGCTACACCTTC.